This entry describes one T cell receptor beta chain. Antigen specificity is unknown. This specimen comes from a study of T cell responses to AZD1222 COVID-19 vaccine. V was trimmed by 3 bases and J by 1 base, leaving 10 bases between them. Germline CDR1 reads SGHTA; CDR2 reads FQGNSA. CDR3 length: 14 residues. Study-level points and caveats: Spike-spanning, vaccine-associated CD4 TCRs were dominant at 160-218 and 743-854. Spike-specific TCR breadth and depth both grew after two AZD1222 doses. Repertoires were collected only later (after the peak T cell response had occurred). Regions left unmutated in variants are reportedly the target of nearly half of spike-specific TCRs.

This table comes from immunoSEQ multiplex PCR, and its TCRdb copy is limited to in-frame clones, with some not included. The sample lists about 130,000 clones, roughly 92% seen once, with roughly 1.1% in the top ten. The TCR sequence derives from an adult who received the AZD1222 COVID-19 vaccine. This chain joins TRBV7-2 and TRBJ2-7, with D possibly TRBD2 on 5 matching bases. This specimen consisted of peripheral blood, obtained 28 days after the second AZD1222 dose. The DNA of the CDR3 is TGTGCCAGCAGCTTCCAGCGGAGTTCCTACGAGCAGTACTTC. Residues: CASSFQRSSYEQYF.